Listed here is a single T cell receptor (beta chain). Its binding antigen is unknown. No per-base quality is available; no much larger clone lies one base away. Naive T cells were sorted as CD45RA+ and memory T cells as CD45RO+ CD4+ or CD8+ cells by FACS. T cells for TCR sequencing came from a couple of healthy control subjects. Unstimulated sorted T cell subsets served as baseline controls for the mixed lymphocyte reactions. The Qiagen DNeasy Blood & Tissue Kit was used to extract genomic DNA. TCRbeta CDR3 regions were amplified by multiplexed two-step PCR using Vbeta-specific forward primers and Jbeta-specific reverse primers. Through the immunoSEQ service, TCRbeta libraries were sequenced on an Illumina instrument. The authors' analysis ran thus. IMGT annotation was used to assign V, D and J genes, and synthetic CDR3 analogues were used to correct counts for multiplex PCR bias. In the immunoSEQ Analyzer, repertoire clonality was calculated as one minus normalized Shannon entropy. Clonal expansion was defined by Fisher's exact test with Benjamini-Hochberg false discovery rate control, using two-tailed P<0.01. This is the immuneACCESS table as TCRdb keeps it, with only in-frame sequences that have V and J called. A part of the clones is gone; compared with another copy, unresolved V genes explain less than half, and the rest is unexplained. Clone size and the V and J calls come from that table; the DNA yielded D and trimming. The sample table lists 25,000 to 30,000 clones, over 60% of them with a count of one. 2.2% of the sample rests with the top ten.

This record belongs to a study of regulatory dendritic cells for organ transplantation (dated by TCRdb to the late 2010s). In terms of the full investigation: Before and after allostimulation with regulatory or mature dendritic cells, TCRbeta repertoires were sequenced from sorted naive and memory CD4+ and CD8+ T cells. The study at large found these results: In both subjects, allostimulation led to expansion of memory CD8+ clones, though the expansion induced by regulatory dendritic cells appeared to be more limited than that induced by mature dendritic cells. Among the resting subsets, the most alloreactive TCR clonotypes were found in memory CD8+ T cells. Only a couple of subjects were sequenced, and considerable between-individual heterogeneity in the alloreactive memory CD8+ T cell pool was noted by the authors. Highly diverse repertoires were observed in naive CD4+ and CD8+ T cells, whereas lower diversity was observed in memory cells, and the most oligoclonal repertoires were found in memory CD8+ cells.

The receptor's source is a human donor in good health. The source material was memory CD4+ T cells from blood. This specimen's cell subset or site label, interpreted: CD45RO+ memory T cells.

The CDR3 region reads CASRGTEAFF. In nucleotides, the sequence is TGTGCCAGCCGCGGCACTGAAGCTTTCTTT. Rearrangement joined TRBV2 to TRBJ1-1; no D gene call is confident. The CDR3 goes from the cysteine to the phenylalanine over 10 residues. Here the CDR3 DNA is all that survives: 30 bases in frame from base 1. According to the germline V gene, CDR1 reads SNHLY and CDR2 reads FYNNEI. V was cut back by 8 bases and J by 4 bases, leaving a gap of 5 bases between them.